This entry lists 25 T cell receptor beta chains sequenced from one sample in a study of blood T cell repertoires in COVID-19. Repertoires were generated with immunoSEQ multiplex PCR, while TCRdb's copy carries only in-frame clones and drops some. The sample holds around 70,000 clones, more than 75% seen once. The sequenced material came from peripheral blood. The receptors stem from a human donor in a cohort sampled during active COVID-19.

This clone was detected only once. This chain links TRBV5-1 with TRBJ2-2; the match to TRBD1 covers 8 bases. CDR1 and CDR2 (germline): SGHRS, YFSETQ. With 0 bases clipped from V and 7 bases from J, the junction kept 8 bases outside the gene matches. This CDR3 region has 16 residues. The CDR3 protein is CASSLAGTGGGGELFF. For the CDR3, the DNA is TGCGCCAGCAGCTTGGCTGGGACAGGCGGTGGCGGGGAGCTGTTTTTT.

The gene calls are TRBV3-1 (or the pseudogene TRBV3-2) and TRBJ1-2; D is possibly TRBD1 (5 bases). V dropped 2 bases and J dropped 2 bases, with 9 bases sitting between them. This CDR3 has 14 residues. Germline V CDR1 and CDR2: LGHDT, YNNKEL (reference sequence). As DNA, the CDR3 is TGTGCCAGCAGCCAAAGGGCAGGGAACTATGGCTACACCTTC. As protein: CASSQRAGNYGYTF.

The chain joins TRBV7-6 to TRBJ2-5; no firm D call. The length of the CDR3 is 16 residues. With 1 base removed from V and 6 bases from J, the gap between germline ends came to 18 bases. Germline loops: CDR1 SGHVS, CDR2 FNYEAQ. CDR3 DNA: TGTGCCAGCAGCTTAGAAAGTCCGACTGCCCCGCAGACCCAGTACTTC. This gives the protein CASSLESPTAPQTQYF.

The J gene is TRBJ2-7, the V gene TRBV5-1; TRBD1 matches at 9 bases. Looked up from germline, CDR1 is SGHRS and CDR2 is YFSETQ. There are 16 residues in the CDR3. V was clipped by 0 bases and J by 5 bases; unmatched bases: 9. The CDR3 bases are TGCGCCAGCAGCTTGGAACCCGCCGGACAGGGGAACGAGCAGTACTTC. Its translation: CASSLEPAGQGNEQYF.

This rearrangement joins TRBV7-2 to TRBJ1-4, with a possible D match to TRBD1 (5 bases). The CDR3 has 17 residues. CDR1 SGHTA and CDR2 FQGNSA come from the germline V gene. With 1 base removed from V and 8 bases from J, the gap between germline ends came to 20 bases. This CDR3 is CASSLGRGGALREKLFF. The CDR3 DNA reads TGTGCCAGCAGCTTAGGGAGGGGCGGGGCGCTTAGAGAAAAACTGTTTTTT. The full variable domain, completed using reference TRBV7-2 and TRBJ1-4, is GAGVSQSPSNKVTEKGKDVELRCDPISGHTALYWYRQSLGQGLEFLIYFQGNSAPDKSGLPSDRFSAERTGGSVSTLTIQRTQQEDSAVYLCASSLGRGGALREKLFFGSGTQLSVL.

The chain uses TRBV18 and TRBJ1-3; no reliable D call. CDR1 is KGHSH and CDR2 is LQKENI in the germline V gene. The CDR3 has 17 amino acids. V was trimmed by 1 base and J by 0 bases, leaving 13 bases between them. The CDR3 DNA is TGTGCCAGCTCACCACTTACCGAGATAGCCTCTGGAAACACCATATATTTT. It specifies CASSPLTEIASGNTIYF.

CDR3 region: CASSRGQPNTEAFF. DNA of the CDR3: TGTGCCAGCAGTCGGGGACAGCCGAACACTGAAGCTTTCTTT. The chain couples TRBV6-5 to TRBJ1-1, with TRBD1 matching 7 bases. V dropped 5 bases and J dropped 1; count of bases not matched to a gene: 4. The CDR3 consists of 14 residues. Germline lookup yields CDR1 MNHEY and CDR2 SVGAGI.

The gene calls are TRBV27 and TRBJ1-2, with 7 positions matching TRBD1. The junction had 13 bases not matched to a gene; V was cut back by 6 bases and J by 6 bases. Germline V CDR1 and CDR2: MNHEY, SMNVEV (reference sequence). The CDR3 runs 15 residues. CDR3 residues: CASSRRQGERNGYTF. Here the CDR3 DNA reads TGTGCCAGCAGCAGACGACAGGGTGAGAGGAATGGCTACACCTTC.

The CDR3 loop is CSVAGQGAYEQYF. In nucleotides, the CDR3 is TGCAGCGTTGCGGGACAGGGGGCTTACGAGCAGTACTTC. The gene calls are TRBV29-1 and TRBJ2-7; 12 bases are a match to TRBD1. Trimming cost V 4 bases and J 4 bases; bases outside gene matches: 2. CDR1 and CDR2 from the germline V gene are SQVTM and ANQGSEA. This CDR3 comprises 13 residues.

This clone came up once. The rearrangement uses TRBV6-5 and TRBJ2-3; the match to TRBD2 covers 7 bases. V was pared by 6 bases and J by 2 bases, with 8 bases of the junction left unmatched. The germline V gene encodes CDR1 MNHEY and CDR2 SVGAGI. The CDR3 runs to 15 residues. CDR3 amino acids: CASSRRGVHTDTQYF. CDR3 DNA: TGTGCCAGCAGCCGACGGGGGGTGCACACAGATACGCAGTATTTT.

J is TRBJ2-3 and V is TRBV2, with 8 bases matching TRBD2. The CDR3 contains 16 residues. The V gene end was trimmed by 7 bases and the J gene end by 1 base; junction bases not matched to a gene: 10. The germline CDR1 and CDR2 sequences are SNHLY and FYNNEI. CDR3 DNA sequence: TGTGCCAGCACATTGGGTAGTAGCGGGGGCACAGATACGCAGTATTTT. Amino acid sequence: CASTLGSSGGTDTQYF.

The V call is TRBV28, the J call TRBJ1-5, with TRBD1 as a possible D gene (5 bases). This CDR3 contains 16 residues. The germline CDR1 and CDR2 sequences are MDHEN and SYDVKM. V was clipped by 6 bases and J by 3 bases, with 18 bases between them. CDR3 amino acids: CASSSSGEALNQPQHF. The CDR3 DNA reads TGTGCCAGCAGCTCCTCGGGGGAAGCCCTCAATCAGCCCCAGCATTTT. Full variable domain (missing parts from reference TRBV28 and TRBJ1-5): DVKVTQSSRYLVKRTGEKVFLECVQDMDHENMFWYRQDPGLGLRLIYFSYDVKMKEKGDIPEGYSVSREKKERFSLILESASTNQTSMYLCASSSSGEALNQPQHFGDGTRLSIL.

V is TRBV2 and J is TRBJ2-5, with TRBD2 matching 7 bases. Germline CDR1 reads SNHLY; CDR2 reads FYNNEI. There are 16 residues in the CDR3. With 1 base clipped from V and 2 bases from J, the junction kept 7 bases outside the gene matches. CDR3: CASSEEMAGVQETQYF. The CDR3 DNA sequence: TGTGCCAGCAGTGAAGAGATGGCGGGAGTTCAAGAGACCCAGTACTTC.

CDR3 in amino acids: CASRPLGRVHEQYF. Written as DNA, the CDR3 is TGTGCCAGCAGGCCACTAGGAAGAGTCCACGAGCAGTACTTC. The chain carries TRBV6-5 and TRBJ2-7; D might be TRBD2 (5 bases). From germline, CDR1 is MNHEY and CDR2 SVGAGI. The CDR3 spans 14 residues. V was cut by 6 bases and J by 5 bases, with 17 bases left in between.

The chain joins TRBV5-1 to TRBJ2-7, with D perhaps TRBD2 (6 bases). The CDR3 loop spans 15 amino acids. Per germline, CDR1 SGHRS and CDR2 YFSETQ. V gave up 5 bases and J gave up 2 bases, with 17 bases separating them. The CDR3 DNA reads TGCGCCAGCAGTCCCGGACACCGGGAGACCTACGAGCAGTACTTC. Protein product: CASSPGHRETYEQYF.

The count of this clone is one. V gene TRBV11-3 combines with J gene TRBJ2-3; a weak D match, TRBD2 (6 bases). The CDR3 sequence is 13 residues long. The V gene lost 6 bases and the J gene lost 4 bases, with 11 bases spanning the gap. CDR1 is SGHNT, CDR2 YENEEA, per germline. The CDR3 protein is CASRNGGADTQYF. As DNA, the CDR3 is TGTGCCAGCAGGAACGGGGGAGCAGATACGCAGTATTTT.

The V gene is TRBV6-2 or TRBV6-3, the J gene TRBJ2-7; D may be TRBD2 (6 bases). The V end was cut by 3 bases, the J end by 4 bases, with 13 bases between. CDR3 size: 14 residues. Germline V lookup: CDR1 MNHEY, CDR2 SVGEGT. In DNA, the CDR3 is TGTGCCAGCAGTTATGGGCCCGGGGGATACGAGCAGTACTTC. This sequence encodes CASSYGPGGYEQYF.

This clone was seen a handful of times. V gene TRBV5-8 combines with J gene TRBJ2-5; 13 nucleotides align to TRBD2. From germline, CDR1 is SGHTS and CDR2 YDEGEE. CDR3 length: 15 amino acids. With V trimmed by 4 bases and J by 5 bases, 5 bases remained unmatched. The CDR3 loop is CASSRGTSGVETQYF. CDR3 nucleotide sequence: TGTGCCAGCAGCCGAGGGACTAGCGGGGTTGAGACCCAGTACTTC.

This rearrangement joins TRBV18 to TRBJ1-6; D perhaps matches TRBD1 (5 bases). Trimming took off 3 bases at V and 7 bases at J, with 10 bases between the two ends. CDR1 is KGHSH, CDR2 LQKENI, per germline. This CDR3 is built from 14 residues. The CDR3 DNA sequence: TGTGCCAGCTCACCGCAGGGCCCCAATTCACCCCTCCACTTT. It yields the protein CASSPQGPNSPLHF.

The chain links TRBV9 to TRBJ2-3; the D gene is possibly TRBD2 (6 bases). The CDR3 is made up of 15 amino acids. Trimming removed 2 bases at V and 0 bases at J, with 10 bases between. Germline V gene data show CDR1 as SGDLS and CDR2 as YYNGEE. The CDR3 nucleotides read TGTGCCAGCAGCGTGTCTGGGACTAGCACAGATACGCAGTATTTT. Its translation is CASSVSGTSTDTQYF.

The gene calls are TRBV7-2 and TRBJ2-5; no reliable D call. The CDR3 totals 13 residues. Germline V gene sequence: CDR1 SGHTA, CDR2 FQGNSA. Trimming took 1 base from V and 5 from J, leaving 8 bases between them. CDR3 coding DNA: TGTGCCAGCAGCTTAGAAATTGGCGAGACCCAGTACTTC. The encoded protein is CASSLEIGETQYF. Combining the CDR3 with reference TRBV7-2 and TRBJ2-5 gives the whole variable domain GAGVSQSPSNKVTEKGKDVELRCDPISGHTALYWYRQSLGQGLEFLIYFQGNSAPDKSGLPSDRFSAERTGGSVSTLTIQRTQQEDSAVYLCASSLEIGETQYFGPGTRLLVL.

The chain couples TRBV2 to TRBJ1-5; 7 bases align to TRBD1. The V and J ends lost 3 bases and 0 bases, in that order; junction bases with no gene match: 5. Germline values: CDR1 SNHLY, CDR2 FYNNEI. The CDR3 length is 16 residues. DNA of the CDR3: TGTGCCAGCAGTGAGCAGGGGGGCCTTAGCAATCAGCCCCAGCATTTT. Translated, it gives CASSEQGGLSNQPQHF. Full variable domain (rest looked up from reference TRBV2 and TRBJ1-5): EPEVTQTPSHQVTQMGQEVILRCVPISNHLYFYWYRQILGQKVEFLVSFYNNEISEKSEIFDDQFSVERPDGSNFTLKIRSTKLEDSAMYFCASSEQGGLSNQPQHFGDGTRLSIL.

CDR3 coding DNA: TGTGCCAGCAGCTTAAATTGGGGGGCAGATACGCAGTATTTT. Translating gives CASSLNWGADTQYF. The chain joins TRBV7-9 to TRBJ2-3; perhaps TRBD2 as D (6 bases). The germline gives CDR1 SEHNR, CDR2 FQNEAQ (reference sequence). V shed 2 bases and J shed 4 bases, with 10 bases lying between them. The CDR3 consists of 14 residues. The full variable domain, its missing parts supplied by reference TRBV7-9 and TRBJ2-3, is DTGVSQNPRHKITKRGQNVTFRCDPISEHNRLYWYRQTLGQGPEFLTYFQNEAQLEKSRLLSDRFSAERPKGSFSTLEIQRTEQGDSAMYLCASSLNWGADTQYFGPGTRLTVL.

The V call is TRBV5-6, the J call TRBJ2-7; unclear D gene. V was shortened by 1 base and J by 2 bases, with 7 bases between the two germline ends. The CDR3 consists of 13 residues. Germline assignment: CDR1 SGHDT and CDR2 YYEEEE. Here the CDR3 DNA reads TGTGCCAGCAGCTTGTTTAACACCTACGAGCAGTACTTC. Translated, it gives CASSLFNTYEQYF. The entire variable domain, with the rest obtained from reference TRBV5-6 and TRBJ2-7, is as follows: DAGVTQSPTHLIKTRGQQVTLRCSPKSGHDTVSWYQQALGQGPQFIFQYYEEEERQRGNFPDRFSGHQFPNYSSELNVNALLLGDSALYLCASSLFNTYEQYFGPGTRLTVT.

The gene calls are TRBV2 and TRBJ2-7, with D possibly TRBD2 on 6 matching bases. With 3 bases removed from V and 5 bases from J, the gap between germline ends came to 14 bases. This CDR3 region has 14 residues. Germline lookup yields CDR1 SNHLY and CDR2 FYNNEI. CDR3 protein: CASSDRTGRNEQYF. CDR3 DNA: TGTGCCAGCAGTGACCGGACGGGGAGGAACGAGCAGTACTTC.